This T cell receptor (beta chain) was obtained from a study of cytomegalovirus exposure and HLA in healthy donors. The CDR3 totals 17 residues. V was shortened by 5 bases and J by 4 bases, with 21 bases between the two germline ends. Germline-derived CDR1 and CDR2 are LNHNV and YYDKDF (reference sequence). The primer mix had 60 Vbeta and 13 Jbeta primers. This table comes from immunoSEQ multiplex PCR, and its TCRdb copy is limited to in-frame clones, with some not included. Recorded for this sample: about 160,000 clones. The V call is TRBV15, the J call TRBJ1-5, with D possibly being TRBD1 (6 bases). This clonotype was obtained from a young man in good health and CMV-seronegative. Material for sequencing was PBMCs. The CDR3 protein is CATSRVGQSDSNQPQHF. The DNA for the CDR3 is TGTGCCACCAGCCGAGTAGGACAGAGCGACTCTAATCAGCCCCAGCATTTT. Full variable domain (missing parts from reference TRBV15 and TRBJ1-5): DAMVIQNPRYQVTQFGKPVTLSCSQTLNHNVMYWYQQKSSQAPKLLFHYYDKDFNNEADTPDNFQSRRPNTSFCFLDIRSPGLGDTAMYLCATSRVGQSDSNQPQHFGDGTRLSIL.